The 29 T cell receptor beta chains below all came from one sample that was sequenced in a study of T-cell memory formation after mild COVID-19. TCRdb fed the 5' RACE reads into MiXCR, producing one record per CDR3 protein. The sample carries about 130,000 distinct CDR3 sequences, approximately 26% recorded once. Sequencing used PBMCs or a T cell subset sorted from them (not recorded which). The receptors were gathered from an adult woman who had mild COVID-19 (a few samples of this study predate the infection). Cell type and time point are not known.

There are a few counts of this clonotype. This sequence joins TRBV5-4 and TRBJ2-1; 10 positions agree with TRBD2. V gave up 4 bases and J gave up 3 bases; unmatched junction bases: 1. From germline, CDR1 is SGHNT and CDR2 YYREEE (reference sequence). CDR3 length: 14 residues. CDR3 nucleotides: TGTGCCAGCAGCCCTAGCGGGGGCTACAATGAGCAGTTCTTC. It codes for CASSPSGGYNEQFF.

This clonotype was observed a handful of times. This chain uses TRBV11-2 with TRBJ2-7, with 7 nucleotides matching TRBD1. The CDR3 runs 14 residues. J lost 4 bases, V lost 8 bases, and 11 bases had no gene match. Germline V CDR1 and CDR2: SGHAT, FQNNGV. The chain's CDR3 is CASAWYRGGYEQYF. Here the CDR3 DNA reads TGTGCCAGCGCTTGGTACAGGGGTGGGTACGAGCAGTACTTC.

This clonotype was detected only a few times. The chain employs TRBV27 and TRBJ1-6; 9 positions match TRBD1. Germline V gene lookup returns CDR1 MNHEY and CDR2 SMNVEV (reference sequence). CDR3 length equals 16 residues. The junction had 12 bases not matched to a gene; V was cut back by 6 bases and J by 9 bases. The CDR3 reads CASRPGRGQGSSPLHF. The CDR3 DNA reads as TGTGCCAGCAGGCCCGGAAGAGGACAGGGGTCTTCACCCCTCCACTTT.

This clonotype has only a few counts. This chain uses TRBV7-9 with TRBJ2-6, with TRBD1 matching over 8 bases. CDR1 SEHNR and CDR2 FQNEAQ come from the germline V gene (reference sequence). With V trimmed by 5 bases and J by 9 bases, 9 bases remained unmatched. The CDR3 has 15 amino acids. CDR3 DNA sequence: TGTGCCAGCAGCCCTCCCGGACAGGGCAACAACGTCCTGACTTTC. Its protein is CASSPPGQGNNVLTF.

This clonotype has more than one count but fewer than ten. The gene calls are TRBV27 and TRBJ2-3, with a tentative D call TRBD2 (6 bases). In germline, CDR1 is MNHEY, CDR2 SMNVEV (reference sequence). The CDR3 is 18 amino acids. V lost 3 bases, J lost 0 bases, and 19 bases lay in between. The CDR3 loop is CASSFLRVSGTSTDTQYF. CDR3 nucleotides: TGTGCCAGCAGTTTTTTGAGGGTTAGCGGCACTAGCACAGATACGCAGTATTTT.

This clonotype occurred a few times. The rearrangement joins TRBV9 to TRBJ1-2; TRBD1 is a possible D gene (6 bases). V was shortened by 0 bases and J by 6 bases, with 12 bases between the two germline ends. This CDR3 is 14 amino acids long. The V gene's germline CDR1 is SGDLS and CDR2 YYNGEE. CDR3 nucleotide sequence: TGTGCCAGCAGCGTAGTTGGCAGGGGAGATGGCTACACCTTC. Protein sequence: CASSVVGRGDGYTF.

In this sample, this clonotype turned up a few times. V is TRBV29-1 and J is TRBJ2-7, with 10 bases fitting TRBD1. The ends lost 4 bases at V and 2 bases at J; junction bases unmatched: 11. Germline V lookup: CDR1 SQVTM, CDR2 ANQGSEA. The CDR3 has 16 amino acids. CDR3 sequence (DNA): TGCAGCGTTGTCCCCTTTTGGACAGGGGGGACCTACGAGCAGTACTTC. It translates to CSVVPFWTGGTYEQYF.

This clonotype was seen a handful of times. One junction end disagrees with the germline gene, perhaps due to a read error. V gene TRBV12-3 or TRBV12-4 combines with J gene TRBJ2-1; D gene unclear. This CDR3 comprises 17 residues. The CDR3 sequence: CASSLAEVAPSHNEQFF. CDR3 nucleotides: TGTGCCAGCAGTTTAGCCGAGGTGGCTCCCTCCCACAATGAGCAGTTCTTC.

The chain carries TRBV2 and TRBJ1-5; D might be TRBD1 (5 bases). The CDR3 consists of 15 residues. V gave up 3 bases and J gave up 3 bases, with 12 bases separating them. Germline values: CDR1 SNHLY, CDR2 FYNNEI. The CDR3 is CASSEGRAYNQPQHF. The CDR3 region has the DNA TGTGCCAGCAGTGAGGGCAGGGCCTACAATCAGCCCCAGCATTTT. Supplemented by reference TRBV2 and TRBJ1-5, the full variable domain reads EPEVTQTPSHQVTQMGQEVILRCVPISNHLYFYWYRQILGQKVEFLVSFYNNEISEKSEIFDDQFSVERPDGSNFTLKIRSTKLEDSAMYFCASSEGRAYNQPQHFGDGTRLSIL.

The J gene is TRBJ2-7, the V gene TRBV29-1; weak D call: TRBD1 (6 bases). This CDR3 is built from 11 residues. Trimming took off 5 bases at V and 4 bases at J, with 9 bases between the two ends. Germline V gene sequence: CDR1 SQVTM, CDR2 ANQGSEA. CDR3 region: CSVRDNYEQYF. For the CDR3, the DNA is TGCAGCGTTAGGGACAATTACGAGCAGTACTTC.

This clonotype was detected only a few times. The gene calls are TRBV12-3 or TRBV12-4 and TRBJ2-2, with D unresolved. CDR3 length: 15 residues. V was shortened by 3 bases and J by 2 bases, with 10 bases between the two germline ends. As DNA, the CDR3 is TGTGCCAGCAGTTTGTTAAAAACCAACACCGGGGAGCTGTTTTTT. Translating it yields CASSLLKTNTGELFF.

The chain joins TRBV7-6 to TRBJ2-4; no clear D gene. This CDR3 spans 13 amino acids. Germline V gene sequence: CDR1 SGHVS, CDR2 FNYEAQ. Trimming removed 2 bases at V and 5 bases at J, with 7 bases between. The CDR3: CASSLSGQNIQYF. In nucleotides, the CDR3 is TGTGCCAGCAGCTTATCAGGCCAAAACATTCAGTACTTC.

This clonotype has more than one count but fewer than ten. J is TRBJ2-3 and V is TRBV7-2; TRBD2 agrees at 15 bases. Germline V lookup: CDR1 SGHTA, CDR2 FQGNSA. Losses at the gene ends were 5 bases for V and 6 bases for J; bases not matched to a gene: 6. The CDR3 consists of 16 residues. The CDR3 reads CASSLGLAGGRDTQYF. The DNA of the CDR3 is TGTGCCAGCAGCCTAGGACTAGCGGGGGGGCGGGATACGCAGTATTTT.

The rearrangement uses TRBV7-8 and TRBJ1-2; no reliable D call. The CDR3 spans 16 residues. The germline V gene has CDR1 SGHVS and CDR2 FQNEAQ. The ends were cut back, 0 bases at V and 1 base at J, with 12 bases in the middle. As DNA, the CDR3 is TGTGCCAGCAGCTTAGCGGCCAGGTTGAGTAACTATGGCTACACCTTC. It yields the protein CASSLAARLSNYGYTF.

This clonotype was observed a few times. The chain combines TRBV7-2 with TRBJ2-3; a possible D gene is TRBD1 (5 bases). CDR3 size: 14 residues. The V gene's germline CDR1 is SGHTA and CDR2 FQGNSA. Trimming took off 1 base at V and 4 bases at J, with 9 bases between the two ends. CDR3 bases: TGTGCCAGCAGCTTAGGGCTAGGGGCAGATACGCAGTATTTT. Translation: CASSLGLGADTQYF.

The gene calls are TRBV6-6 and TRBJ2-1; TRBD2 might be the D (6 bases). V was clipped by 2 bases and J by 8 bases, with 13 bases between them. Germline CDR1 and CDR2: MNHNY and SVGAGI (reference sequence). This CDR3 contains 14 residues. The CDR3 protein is CASSYPSGGDEQFF. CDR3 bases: TGTGCCAGCAGTTACCCCTCGGGCGGGGATGAGCAGTTCTTC.

Written as DNA, the CDR3 is TGCGCCAGCAGCCACTGGAGCGGGGGGGCCGGGGAGACCCAGTACTTC. The encoded protein is CASSHWSGGAGETQYF. This chain connects TRBV4-1 to TRBJ2-5; 10 positions agree with TRBD2. Germline CDR1 MGHRA, CDR2 YSYEKL. Trimming at V came to 3 bases and at J to 5 bases, leaving 9 bases not matched to a gene. CDR3 length equals 16 residues.

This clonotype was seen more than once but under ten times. CDR3 in amino acids: CASSPGGGGTYNEQFF. Written as DNA, the CDR3 is TGTGCCAGCAGCCCCGGGGGAGGGGGGACCTACAATGAGCAGTTCTTC. The chain combines TRBV9 with TRBJ2-1; perhaps TRBD2 as D (7 bases). The CDR3 spans 16 residues. Trimming removed 4 bases from V and 2 bases from J, with 16 bases in between. Germline V gene data show CDR1 as SGDLS and CDR2 as YYNGEE.

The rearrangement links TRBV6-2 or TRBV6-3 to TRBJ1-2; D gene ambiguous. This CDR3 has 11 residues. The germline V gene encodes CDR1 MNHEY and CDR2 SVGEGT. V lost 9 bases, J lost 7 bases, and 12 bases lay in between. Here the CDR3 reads CASFRNGGYTF. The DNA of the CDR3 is TGTGCCAGTTTTCGGAACGGTGGCTACACCTTC.

The DNA for the CDR3 is TGCAGTGCTAGAGTCCGACGCCTCGCGACAAGCTACGAGCAGTACTTC. Translating it yields CSARVRRLATSYEQYF. V and J are TRBV20-1 and TRBJ2-7; D unresolved. V was cut by 1 base and J by 3 bases, with 19 bases left in between. Per germline, CDR1 DFQATT and CDR2 SNEGSKA (reference sequence). This CDR3 spans 16 amino acids.

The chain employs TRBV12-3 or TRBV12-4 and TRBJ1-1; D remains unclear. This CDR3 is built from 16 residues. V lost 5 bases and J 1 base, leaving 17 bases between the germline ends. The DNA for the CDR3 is TGTGCCAGCAGTCCAACTTCATGGGCCCGGAACACTGAAGCTTTCTTT. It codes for CASSPTSWARNTEAFF.

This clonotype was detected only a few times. The chain's CDR3 is CASSWVGQVSPDTQYF. Written as DNA, the CDR3 is TGCGCCAGCAGCTGGGTGGGTCAGGTCAGTCCAGATACGCAGTATTTT. V is TRBV5-1 and J is TRBJ2-3; D call uncertain. Germline CDR1 SGHRS, CDR2 YFSETQ. V lost 3 bases to trimming and J lost 4 bases, with 18 bases between them. The CDR3 sequence is 16 residues long.

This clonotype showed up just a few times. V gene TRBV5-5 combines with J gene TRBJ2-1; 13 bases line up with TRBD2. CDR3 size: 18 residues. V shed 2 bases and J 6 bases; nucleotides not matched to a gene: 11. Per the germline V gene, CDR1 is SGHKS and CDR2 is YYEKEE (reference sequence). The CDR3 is CASSFGLAGVPVGNEQFF. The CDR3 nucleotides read TGTGCCAGCAGCTTTGGACTAGCGGGAGTCCCAGTAGGCAATGAGCAGTTCTTC.

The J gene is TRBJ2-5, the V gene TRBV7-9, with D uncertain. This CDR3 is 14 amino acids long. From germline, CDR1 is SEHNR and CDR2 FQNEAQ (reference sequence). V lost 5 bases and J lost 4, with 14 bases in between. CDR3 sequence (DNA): TGTGCCAGCAGCCTGGCGGTGCGGTCAGAGACCCAGTACTTC. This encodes CASSLAVRSETQYF.

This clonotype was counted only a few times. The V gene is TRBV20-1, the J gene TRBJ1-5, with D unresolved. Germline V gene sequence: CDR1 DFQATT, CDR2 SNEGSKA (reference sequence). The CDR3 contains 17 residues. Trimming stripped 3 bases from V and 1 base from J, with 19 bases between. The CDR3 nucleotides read TGCAGTGCTAGGGGAATAAATTTAGGACGAAGCAATCAGCCCCAGCATTTT. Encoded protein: CSARGINLGRSNQPQHF.

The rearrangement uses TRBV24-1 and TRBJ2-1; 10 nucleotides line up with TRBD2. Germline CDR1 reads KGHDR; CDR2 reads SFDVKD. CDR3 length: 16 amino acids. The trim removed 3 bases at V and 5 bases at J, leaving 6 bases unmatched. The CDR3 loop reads CATSDLSGGLNNEQFF. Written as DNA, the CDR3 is TGTGCCACCAGTGATCTTAGCGGGGGGCTAAACAATGAGCAGTTCTTC.

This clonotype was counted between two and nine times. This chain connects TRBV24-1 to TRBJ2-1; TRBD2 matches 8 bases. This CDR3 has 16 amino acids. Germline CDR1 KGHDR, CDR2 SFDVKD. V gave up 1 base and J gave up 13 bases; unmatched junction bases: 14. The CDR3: CATSDLGAGLVELQFF. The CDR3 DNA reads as TGTGCCACCAGTGATTTAGGTGCGGGACTAGTCGAGTTACAGTTCTTC.

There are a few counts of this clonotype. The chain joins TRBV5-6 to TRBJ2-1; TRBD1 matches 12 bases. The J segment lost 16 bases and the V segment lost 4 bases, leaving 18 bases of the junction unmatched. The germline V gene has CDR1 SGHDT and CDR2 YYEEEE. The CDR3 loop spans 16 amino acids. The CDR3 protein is CASSLLAGQGAAGGFF. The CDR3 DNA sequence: TGTGCCAGCAGCCTTCTAGCGGGACAGGGGGCCGCGGGGGGTTTCTTC.

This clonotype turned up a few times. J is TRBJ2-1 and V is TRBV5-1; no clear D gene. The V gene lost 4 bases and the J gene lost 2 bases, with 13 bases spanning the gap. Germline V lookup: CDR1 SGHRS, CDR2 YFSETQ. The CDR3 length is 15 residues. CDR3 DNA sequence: TGCGCCAGCAGCCTTGTTTATACAGCCTACAATGAGCAGTTCTTC. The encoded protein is CASSLVYTAYNEQFF.